This entry lists 32 T cell receptor beta chains sequenced from one sample in a study of T cell changes during pregnancy in multiple sclerosis. Clones were sequenced by immunoSEQ multiplex PCR, and TCRdb holds only the in-frame ones, with some missing. The table lists roughly 50,000 clones, 94% of them singletons, with approximately 3.7% in the top ten. The material sequenced was CD8+ T cells from peripheral blood mononuclear cells, taken in the third trimester of pregnancy. These receptors all come from a female donor with multiple sclerosis, enrolled in a pregnancy study.

V and J are TRBV27 and TRBJ2-7, with a tentative D call TRBD1 (6 bases). CDR1 is MNHEY, CDR2 SMNVEV, per germline (reference sequence). The V end was cut by 6 bases, the J end by 3 bases, with 12 bases between. The CDR3 spans 13 residues. The CDR3 coding sequence is TGTGCCAGCAGGGCAGGGGCGCACTACGAGCAGTACTTC. Amino acids: CASRAGAHYEQYF.

The chain is built from TRBV28 and TRBJ2-3; TRBD1 is a possible D gene (6 bases). This CDR3 is built from 13 residues. V shed 2 bases and J shed 4 bases, with 7 bases lying between them. Germline V gene sequence: CDR1 MDHEN, CDR2 SYDVKM. Here the CDR3 reads CASSLGGPDTQYF. As DNA, the CDR3 is TGTGCCAGCAGTTTAGGGGGCCCAGATACGCAGTATTTT.

This chain connects TRBV5-6 to TRBJ2-3; perhaps TRBD2 as D (6 bases). The CDR3 is 15 residues long. Trimming took off 3 bases at V and 4 bases at J, with 15 bases between the two ends. Germline V CDR1 and CDR2: SGHDT, YYEEEE. CDR3 amino acids: CASSSSGGFADTQYF. CDR3 bases: TGTGCCAGCAGCTCCTCCGGGGGTTTCGCAGATACGCAGTATTTT.

The chain carries TRBV5-1 and TRBJ2-1, with TRBD1 identical over 10 bases. The CDR3 sequence is 15 residues long. Looked up from germline, CDR1 is SGHRS and CDR2 is YFSETQ. J lost 5 bases, V lost 0 bases, and 2 bases had no gene match. CDR3 amino acids: CASSLGGTGDNEQFF. The CDR3 DNA reads as TGCGCCAGCAGCTTGGGAGGGACAGGGGACAATGAGCAGTTCTTC.

The rearrangement joins TRBV5-4 to TRBJ2-7; D call uncertain. V lost 1 base, J lost 2 bases, and 7 bases lay in between. The CDR3 has 13 amino acids. Per germline, CDR1 SGHNT and CDR2 YYREEE (reference sequence). The CDR3 spells CASSLSTTYEQYF. In DNA form, the CDR3 reads TGTGCCAGCAGCTTGAGCACCACCTACGAGCAGTACTTC.

The V call is TRBV11-2, the J call TRBJ2-1; tentatively, D is TRBD2 (6 bases). Per germline, CDR1 SGHAT and CDR2 FQNNGV. Trimming cost V 2 bases and J 7 bases, with 15 bases left between them. The CDR3 contains 15 residues. CDR3 DNA sequence: TGTGCCAGCAGCTTAATGGGGGAGGTCGATAATGAGCAGTTCTTC. It translates to CASSLMGEVDNEQFF.

The CDR3 DNA is TGTGCCAGCAGCTTGGACAGGGTTGGCGAGCAGTACTTC. This encodes CASSLDRVGEQYF. The chain is built from TRBV7-6 and TRBJ2-7; 8 bases line up with TRBD1. CDR3 size: 13 residues. Germline-derived CDR1 and CDR2 are SGHVS and FNYEAQ. J gave up 6 bases and V 3 bases, and 4 bases lay outside the gene matches.

The chain is built from TRBV19 and TRBJ2-7; TRBD2 is a possible D gene (6 bases). Trimming removed 1 base from V and 1 base from J, with 14 bases in between. Germline V gene data show CDR1 as LNHDA and CDR2 as SQIVND (reference sequence). There are 16 residues in the CDR3. The CDR3 sequence: CASSIVASAPSYEQYF. CDR3 nucleotide sequence: TGTGCCAGTAGTATAGTAGCTAGCGCGCCTTCCTACGAGCAGTACTTC.

The chain uses TRBV7-7 and TRBJ1-1; 8 nucleotides align to TRBD1. CDR1 is SSHAT and CDR2 is FNYEAQ in the germline V gene (reference sequence). Trimming took 2 bases from V and 5 from J; bases not matched to a gene: 22. The CDR3 spans 20 residues. The CDR3 DNA sequence: TGTGCCAGCAGCTTACTCTTAGCGGACAGGGAGGAGGTGAGTTGGACTGAAGCTTTCTTT. Translation gives CASSLLLADREEVSWTEAFF.

The chain is built from TRBV27 and TRBJ2-7; D is possibly TRBD2 (6 bases). This CDR3 has 13 residues. Germline V gene lookup returns CDR1 MNHEY and CDR2 SMNVEV (reference sequence). The V end lost 3 bases, the J end lost 4 bases, and 10 bases lay between the germline ends. The CDR3 region has the DNA TGTGCCAGCAGTTTTGGAAGCGGGTACGAGCAGTACTTC. Protein product: CASSFGSGYEQYF.

The chain employs TRBV27 and TRBJ2-3; TRBD2 agrees at 11 bases. After removal of 7 bases from V and 5 bases from J, the junction contained 11 bases not matched to a gene. CDR1 is MNHEY and CDR2 is SMNVEV in the germline V gene (reference sequence). This CDR3 spans 16 amino acids. CDR3 residues: CASMTPSGTSGDTQYF. In DNA, the CDR3 is TGTGCCAGCATGACCCCCTCCGGGACTAGCGGAGATACGCAGTATTTT.

This clone appeared once. CDR3 protein: CASSLLGARTEAFF. CDR3 coding DNA: TGTGCCAGCAGTTTATTGGGGGCCCGGACTGAAGCTTTCTTT. The chain employs TRBV28 and TRBJ1-1; D may be TRBD1 (6 bases). The V end lost 1 base, the J end lost 5 bases, and 11 bases lay between the germline ends. Per germline, CDR1 MDHEN and CDR2 SYDVKM. The CDR3 covers 14 residues.

The chain employs TRBV11-2 and TRBJ1-5; D is unclear. In germline, CDR1 is SGHAT, CDR2 FQNNGV. The CDR3 contains 13 residues. V was pared by 0 bases and J by 7 bases, with 7 bases between. The CDR3 loop is CASSLDRGQPQHF. For the CDR3, the DNA is TGTGCCAGCAGCTTAGACCGGGGACAGCCCCAGCATTTT. The full variable domain, completed using reference TRBV11-2 and TRBJ1-5, is EAGVAQSPRYKIIEKRQSVAFWCNPISGHATLYWYQQILGQGPKLLIQFQNNGVVDDSQLPKDRFSAERLKGVDSTLKIQPAKLEDSAVYLCASSLDRGQPQHFGDGTRLSIL.

The count of this clone is one. CDR3 residues: CAISGPGNTEAFF. As DNA, the CDR3 is TGTGCCATCAGTGGTCCCGGGAACACTGAAGCTTTCTTT. The chain is built from TRBV10-3 and TRBJ1-1; no reliable D call. Germline-derived CDR1 and CDR2 are ENHRY and SYGVKD. The CDR3 loop spans 13 amino acids. Trimming removed 4 bases at V and 1 base at J, with 7 bases between.

The chain employs TRBV10-3 and TRBJ2-5; D unclear. In germline, CDR1 is ENHRY, CDR2 SYGVKD. The CDR3 is 14 amino acids. The V and J ends lost 2 bases and 2 bases respectively, with 9 bases between them. In DNA, the CDR3 is TGTGCCATCAGTGAGGGGCAGCAACAAGAGACCCAGTACTTC. This encodes CAISEGQQQETQYF.

This chain links TRBV2 with TRBJ2-3; TRBD1 matches 7 bases. After removal of 3 bases from V and 2 bases from J, the junction contained 11 bases not matched to a gene. The germline CDR1 and CDR2 sequences are SNHLY and FYNNEI. The CDR3 is 17 residues long. CDR3 sequence: CASSDIPGTEDTDTQYF. The CDR3 DNA reads TGTGCCAGCAGTGATATCCCCGGGACAGAGGACACAGATACGCAGTATTTT.

CDR3 in amino acids: CAISELDRVVSDGYTF. Here the CDR3 DNA reads TGTGCCATCAGTGAGTTGGACAGGGTAGTTTCCGATGGCTACACCTTC. This rearrangement joins TRBV10-3 to TRBJ1-2; 8 bases are shared with TRBD1. Germline CDR1 is ENHRY and CDR2 is SYGVKD. Losses at the gene ends were 1 base for V and 6 bases for J; bases not matched to a gene: 10. The CDR3 totals 16 residues.

The CDR3 protein is CAISAWGRGEQYF. As DNA, the CDR3 is TGTGCCATCAGTGCTTGGGGGAGGGGCGAGCAGTACTTC. This chain joins TRBV10-3 and TRBJ2-7, with 7 bases that match TRBD2. V shed 4 bases, J shed 6 bases, and the junction held 6 bases outside the gene matches. CDR1 and CDR2 from the germline V gene are ENHRY and SYGVKD. The CDR3 is 13 amino acids.

The genes are TRBV27 and TRBJ1-1; tentatively, D is TRBD1 (5 bases). V shed 10 bases and J shed 4 bases, with 13 bases lying between them. From germline, CDR1 is MNHEY and CDR2 SMNVEV (reference sequence). The CDR3 runs to 12 residues. CDR3: CATRRGGTEAFF. The CDR3 nucleotides read TGTGCCACCCGGAGGGGAGGCACTGAAGCTTTCTTT.

V and J are TRBV7-9 and TRBJ2-1; possibly TRBD1 for D (5 bases). V was trimmed by 1 base and J by 0 bases, leaving 7 bases between them. The CDR3 spans 15 residues. Per the germline V gene, CDR1 is SEHNR and CDR2 is FQNEAQ (reference sequence). CDR3 amino acids: CASSLGGDSYNEQFF. CDR3 nucleotide sequence: TGTGCCAGCAGCTTAGGGGGCGACTCCTACAATGAGCAGTTCTTC.

The chain has TRBV29-1 and TRBJ2-1; 16 nucleotides match TRBD2. CDR3 length: 15 residues. The trim removed 5 bases at V and 7 bases at J, leaving 5 bases unmatched. The germline gives CDR1 SQVTM, CDR2 ANQGSEA. The CDR3 loop reads CSVRGGLAGGNEQFF. The CDR3 DNA sequence: TGCAGCGTTAGGGGGGGACTAGCGGGAGGGAATGAGCAGTTCTTC.

V gene TRBV5-6 combines with J gene TRBJ2-3, with D hard to call. The V gene's germline CDR1 is SGHDT and CDR2 YYEEEE. CDR3 length: 14 residues. Trimming removed 4 bases from V and 4 bases from J, with 13 bases in between. The CDR3 region is CASSATLDSDTQYF. CDR3 in DNA: TGTGCCAGCAGCGCGACTCTAGATTCAGATACGCAGTATTTT.

The gene calls are TRBV14 and TRBJ1-3; D gene uncertain. Between the trimmed V and J ends, which lost 4 bases and 2 bases, there was a span of 12 bases. The CDR3 has 15 residues. CDR1 and CDR2 (germline): SGHDN, FVKESK. The CDR3 region is CASSLLDFAGNTIYF. The DNA of the CDR3 is TGTGCCAGCAGCCTACTTGACTTTGCTGGAAACACCATATATTTT.

This clone was counted a few times. The rearrangement uses TRBV6-5 and TRBJ1-2; possibly TRBD1 for D (6 bases). V shed 2 bases and J shed 4 bases, with 14 bases lying between them. The length of the CDR3 is 15 residues. Germline values: CDR1 MNHEY, CDR2 SVGAGI. The CDR3 DNA reads as TGTGCCAGCAGTTACGGGGCAGGGGTAGGCTATGGCTACACCTTC. As protein: CASSYGAGVGYGYTF.

The rearrangement joins TRBV27 to TRBJ2-7; 13 bases agree with TRBD2. The CDR3 consists of 17 residues. The J segment lost 5 bases and the V segment lost 5 bases, leaving 12 bases of the junction unmatched. CDR1 and CDR2 from the germline V gene are MNHEY and SMNVEV (reference sequence). CDR3 in amino acids: CASSASGLAGVFDEQYF. The CDR3 bases are TGTGCCAGCAGTGCGAGCGGACTAGCGGGAGTTTTCGACGAGCAGTACTTC.

The chain combines TRBV27 with TRBJ2-7; perhaps TRBD2 as D (5 bases). The CDR3 extends over 13 amino acids. V lost 3 bases and J 5 bases, leaving 11 bases between the germline ends. Germline V gene sequence: CDR1 MNHEY, CDR2 SMNVEV (reference sequence). The CDR3 DNA reads as TGTGCCAGCAGTTTGATCTCTAGCCACGAGCAGTACTTC. Translated: CASSLISSHEQYF.

Here the CDR3 DNA reads TGCGCCAGCAGCCAAGAAACGGCCAGGGGGCATACGCAGTATTTT. Translation gives CASSQETARGHTQYF. This rearrangement joins TRBV4-3 to TRBJ2-3; the match to TRBD1 covers 8 bases. Germline V CDR1 and CDR2: LGHNA, YSLEER. With V trimmed by 0 bases and J by 7 bases, 6 bases remained unmatched. This CDR3 has 15 amino acids.

CDR3 amino acids: CASSSLSGAGANYGYTF. CDR3 nucleotide sequence: TGTGCCAGCAGTTCATTATCAGGCGCCGGGGCTAACTATGGCTACACCTTC. The chain uses TRBV28 and TRBJ1-2, with unresolved D. The length of the CDR3 is 17 residues. V was clipped by 4 bases and J by 0 bases, with 18 bases between them. Germline-derived CDR1 and CDR2 are MDHEN and SYDVKM.

The rearrangement joins TRBV5-1 to TRBJ2-7; 13 bases line up with TRBD2. V lost 1 base, J lost 6 bases, and 19 bases stayed unmatched. Germline values: CDR1 SGHRS, CDR2 YFSETQ. CDR3 length: 20 amino acids. The DNA for the CDR3 is TGCGCCAGCAGCTTGAATTATGGGGGGTACTTGACTAGCGGGAGGAGCGAGCAGTACTTC. It encodes CASSLNYGGYLTSGRSEQYF.

The chain employs TRBV5-5 and TRBJ1-1; 9 bases agree with TRBD1. With V trimmed by 4 bases and J by 1 base, 5 bases remained unmatched. The CDR3 has 15 residues. Germline CDR1 reads SGHKS; CDR2 reads YYEKEE (reference sequence). This chain's CDR3 is CASSLGTGWNTEAFF. CDR3 coding DNA: TGTGCCAGCAGCCTCGGGACAGGGTGGAACACTGAAGCTTTCTTT.

The chain uses TRBV6-5 and TRBJ2-1, with TRBD2 as a possible D gene (5 bases). The CDR3 runs to 16 residues. V dropped 4 bases and J dropped 6 bases, with 19 bases sitting between them. Germline-derived CDR1 and CDR2 are MNHEY and SVGAGI. The CDR3 sequence: CASSSTREHFGNEQFF. The CDR3 region has the DNA TGTGCCAGCAGTTCCACTAGAGAGCATTTTGGCAATGAGCAGTTCTTC.

The V call is TRBV13, the J call TRBJ2-5, with D maybe TRBD1 (5 bases). This CDR3 comprises 15 residues. Germline assignment: CDR1 PRHDT and CDR2 FYEKMQ (reference sequence). V was shortened by 3 bases and J by 5 bases, with 16 bases between the two germline ends. CDR3 DNA sequence: TGTGCCAGCAGCTTGGCGACAGAAGAATCCGAGACCCAGTACTTC. Translation: CASSLATEESETQYF.